Shown below are 7 T cell receptor beta chains from a single sample sequenced in a study of shared clonotypes between healthy human individuals. Measured with immunoSEQ multiplex PCR; TCRdb has only the in-frame clones, and not every one. The profile shows about 670,000 clones, about two thirds of them singletons. The sequenced sample consisted of memory CD4+ T cells sorted from blood. Sample subset: CD45RA-negative fraction. Every receptor here comes from a young woman in good health.

V and J are TRBV27 and TRBJ2-7; 7 nucleotides line up with TRBD1. This CDR3 is built from 15 residues. V lost 4 bases to trimming and J lost 2 bases; unmatched junction nucleotides: 8. The germline V gene has CDR1 MNHEY and CDR2 SMNVEV (reference sequence). CDR3 region: CASSSESRGTYEQYF. In DNA form, the CDR3 reads TGTGCCAGCAGTTCGGAATCCAGGGGGACCTACGAGCAGTACTTC.

V gene TRBV15 combines with J gene TRBJ1-5, with 8 positions matching TRBD1. Germline V gives CDR1 LNHNV, CDR2 YYDKDF (reference sequence). V dropped 3 bases and J dropped 3; count of bases not matched to a gene: 4. CDR3 length equals 15 residues. The CDR3 here is CATSSWTGNNQPQHF. The CDR3 nucleotides read TGTGCCACCAGCAGCTGGACAGGGAACAATCAGCCCCAGCATTTT.

This chain uses TRBV11-2 with TRBJ2-2; D is undetermined. This CDR3 spans 11 amino acids. The V end was cut by 5 bases, the J end by 5 bases, with 3 bases between. The germline V gene has CDR1 SGHAT and CDR2 FQNNGV. The CDR3 spells CASSTTGELFF. As DNA, the CDR3 is TGTGCCAGCAGCACTACCGGGGAGCTGTTTTTT.

Points on this clone: Other DNA sequences within the sample encode an identical CDR3. The chain is built from TRBV28 and TRBJ2-7; a possible D gene is TRBD2 (7 bases). CDR1 and CDR2 (germline): MDHEN, SYDVKM. The CDR3 consists of 14 residues. Trimming left V 3 bases short and J 0 bases short, with 9 bases between. In DNA, the CDR3 is TGTGCCAGCAGTTTGAGGGGGGGCTCCTACGAGCAGTACTTC. As protein: CASSLRGGSYEQYF.

This clone was detected a few times. Other DNA sequences in this sample translate to the same CDR3. DNA for the CDR3: TGTGCCAGTAGTATAGCTGCTAGCACAGATACGCAGTATTTT. Its translation is CASSIAASTDTQYF. The chain links TRBV19 to TRBJ2-3, with D uncertain. V lost 1 base and J lost 0, with 5 bases in between. This CDR3 region has 14 residues. Germline lookup yields CDR1 LNHDA and CDR2 SQIVND (reference sequence).

J is TRBJ2-3 and V is TRBV2; 10 bases agree with TRBD2. The trim removed 7 bases at V and 6 bases at J, leaving 10 bases unmatched. Germline assignment: CDR1 SNHLY and CDR2 FYNNEI. The CDR3 has 15 amino acids. The CDR3 is CASTLLASGSDTQYF. CDR3 in DNA: TGTGCCAGCACCCTTTTGGCTAGCGGGAGTGATACGCAGTATTTT. The entire variable domain, with the rest obtained from reference TRBV2 and TRBJ2-3, is as follows: EPEVTQTPSHQVTQMGQEVILRCVPISNHLYFYWYRQILGQKVEFLVSFYNNEISEKSEIFDDQFSVERPDGSNFTLKIRSTKLEDSAMYFCASTLLASGSDTQYFGPGTRLTVL.

The chain has TRBV6-5 and TRBJ2-7; weak D call: TRBD1 (6 bases). Germline loops: CDR1 MNHEY, CDR2 SVGAGI. The V gene lost 0 bases and the J gene lost 1 base, with 13 bases spanning the gap. The CDR3 runs 16 residues. The CDR3 loop reads CASSYSSTGESYEQYF. The CDR3 DNA is TGTGCCAGCAGTTACTCATCGACAGGCGAATCCTACGAGCAGTACTTC.